Sequencing of this T cell receptor beta chain was carried out in a study of human T cells and chemical hapten exposure. From germline, CDR1 is MNHEY and CDR2 SVGAGI. The CDR3 spans 14 residues. Trimming took off 5 bases at V and 2 bases at J, with 13 bases between the two ends. TCRdb re-called the RACE reads through MiXCR, storing one row per CDR3 protein. The sample records about 360,000 distinct CDR3 sequences, under 9% being singletons. This clonotype appeared a few times. This sample's time point: patch test 1, 2 weeks after DPC sensitization. Treatment denoted: therapeutic diphenylcyclopropenone sensitization with weekly scalp DPC.

The rearrangement joins TRBV6-5 to TRBJ2-7; D is uncertain. The sample consisted of whole blood, taken in connection with sensitization to the hapten diphenylcyclopropenone (DPC). This sequence was found in a young woman with alopecia areata. Some clones in this sample may be carry-over from other donors' samples. The CDR3 region is CASSPRGNPYEQYF. DNA for the CDR3: TGTGCCAGCAGTCCTCGCGGCAACCCCTACGAGCAGTACTTC.